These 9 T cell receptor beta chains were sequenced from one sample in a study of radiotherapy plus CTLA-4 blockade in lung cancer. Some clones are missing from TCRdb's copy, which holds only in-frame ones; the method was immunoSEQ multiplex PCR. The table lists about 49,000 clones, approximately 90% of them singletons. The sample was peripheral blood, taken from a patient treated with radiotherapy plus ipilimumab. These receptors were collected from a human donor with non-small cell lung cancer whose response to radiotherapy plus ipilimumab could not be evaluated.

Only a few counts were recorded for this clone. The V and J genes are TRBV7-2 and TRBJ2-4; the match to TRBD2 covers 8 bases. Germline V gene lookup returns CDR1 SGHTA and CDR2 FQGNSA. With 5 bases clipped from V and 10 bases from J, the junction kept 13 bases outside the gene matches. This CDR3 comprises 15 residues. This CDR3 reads CASSTGGGRGGIQYF. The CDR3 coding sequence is TGTGCCAGCAGCACGGGCGGGGGACGGGGGGGGATTCAGTACTTC. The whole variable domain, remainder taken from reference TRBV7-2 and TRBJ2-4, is GAGVSQSPSNKVTEKGKDVELRCDPISGHTALYWYRQSLGQGLEFLIYFQGNSAPDKSGLPSDRFSAERTGGSVSTLTIQRTQQEDSAVYLCASSTGGGRGGIQYFGAGTRLSVL.

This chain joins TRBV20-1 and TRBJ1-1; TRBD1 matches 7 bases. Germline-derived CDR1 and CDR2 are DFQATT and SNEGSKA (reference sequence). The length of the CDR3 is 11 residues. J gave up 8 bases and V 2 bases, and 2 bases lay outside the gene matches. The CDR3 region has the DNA TGCAGTGCTAGATTGACAGGGGAAGCTTTCTTT. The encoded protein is CSARLTGEAFF.

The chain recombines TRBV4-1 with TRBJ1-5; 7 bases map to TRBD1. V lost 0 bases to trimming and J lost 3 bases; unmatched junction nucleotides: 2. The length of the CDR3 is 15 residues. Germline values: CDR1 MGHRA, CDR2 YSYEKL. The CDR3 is CASSQEDRINQPQHF. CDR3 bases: TGCGCCAGCAGCCAAGAGGACAGGATCAATCAGCCCCAGCATTTT.

CDR3 bases: TGTGCCAGCAGCCTAACCGCAGGGGGGGAGCTGTTTTTT. Translated: CASSLTAGGELFF. The V and J genes are TRBV7-9 and TRBJ2-2; D possibly corresponds to TRBD1 (5 bases). CDR1 is SEHNR and CDR2 is FQNEAQ in the germline V gene (reference sequence). The V and J ends lost 5 bases and 8 bases respectively, with 12 bases between them. The CDR3 loop spans 13 amino acids. The variable domain in full, with the rest retrieved from reference TRBV7-9 and TRBJ2-2, is DTGVSQNPRHKITKRGQNVTFRCDPISEHNRLYWYRQTLGQGPEFLTYFQNEAQLEKSRLLSDRFSAERPKGSFSTLEIQRTEQGDSAMYLCASSLTAGGELFFGEGSRLTVL.

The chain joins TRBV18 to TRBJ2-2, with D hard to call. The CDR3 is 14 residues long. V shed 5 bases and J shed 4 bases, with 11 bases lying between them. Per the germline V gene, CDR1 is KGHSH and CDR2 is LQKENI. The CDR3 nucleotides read TGTGCCAGCTCATATAACCTACCCACCGGGGAGCTGTTTTTT. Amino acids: CASSYNLPTGELFF.

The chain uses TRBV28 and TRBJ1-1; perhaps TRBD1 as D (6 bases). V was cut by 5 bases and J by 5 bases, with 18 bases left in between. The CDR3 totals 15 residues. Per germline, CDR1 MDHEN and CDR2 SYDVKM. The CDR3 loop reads CASSPHRWTETEAFF. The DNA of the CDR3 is TGTGCCAGCAGTCCACACCGCTGGACAGAGACTGAAGCTTTCTTT.

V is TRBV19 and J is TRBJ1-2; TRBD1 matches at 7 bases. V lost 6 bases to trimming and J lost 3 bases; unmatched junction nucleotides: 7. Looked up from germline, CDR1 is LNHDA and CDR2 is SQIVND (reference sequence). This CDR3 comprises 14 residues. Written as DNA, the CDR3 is TGTGCCAGTAGCACACGACAGGGCTACTATGGCTACACCTTC. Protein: CASSTRQGYYGYTF.

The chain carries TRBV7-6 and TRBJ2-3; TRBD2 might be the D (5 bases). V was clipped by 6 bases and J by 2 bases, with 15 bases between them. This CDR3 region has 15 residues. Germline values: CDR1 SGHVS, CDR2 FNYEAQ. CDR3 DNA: TGTGCCAGCAGTAAAAATCCGGGAATCACAGATACGCAGTATTTT. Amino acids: CASSKNPGITDTQYF.

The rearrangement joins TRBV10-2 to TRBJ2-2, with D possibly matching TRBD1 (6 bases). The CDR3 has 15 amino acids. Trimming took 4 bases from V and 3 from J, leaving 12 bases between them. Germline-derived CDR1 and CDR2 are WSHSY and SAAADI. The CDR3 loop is CASSGTVTYTGELFF. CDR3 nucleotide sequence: TGCGCCAGCAGTGGGACAGTGACCTACACCGGGGAGCTGTTTTTT.